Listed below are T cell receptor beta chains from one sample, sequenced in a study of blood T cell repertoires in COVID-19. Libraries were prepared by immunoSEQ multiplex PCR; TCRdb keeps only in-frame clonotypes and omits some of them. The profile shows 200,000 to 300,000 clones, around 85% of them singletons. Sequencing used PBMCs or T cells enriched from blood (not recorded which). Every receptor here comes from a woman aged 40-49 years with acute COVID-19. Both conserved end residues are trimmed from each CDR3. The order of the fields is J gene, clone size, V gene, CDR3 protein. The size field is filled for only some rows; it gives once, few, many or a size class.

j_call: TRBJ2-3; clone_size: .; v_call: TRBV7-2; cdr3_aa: ASSPPGQGESTDTQY
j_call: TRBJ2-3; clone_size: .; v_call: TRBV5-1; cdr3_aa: ASSPGLAGADTQY
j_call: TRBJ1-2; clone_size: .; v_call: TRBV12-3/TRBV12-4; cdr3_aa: ASSLGQGKGYT
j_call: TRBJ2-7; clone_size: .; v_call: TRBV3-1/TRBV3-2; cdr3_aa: ASSQSGLAATYEQY
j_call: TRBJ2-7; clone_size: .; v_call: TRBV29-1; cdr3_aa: SVWGRGPSEQY
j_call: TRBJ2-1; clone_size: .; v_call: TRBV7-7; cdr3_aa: ASSLSLAPDNEQF
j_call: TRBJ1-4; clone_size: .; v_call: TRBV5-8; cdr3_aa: ASSSTGGISNEKLF
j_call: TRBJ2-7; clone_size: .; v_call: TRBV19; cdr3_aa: ASRKSAGTYEQY
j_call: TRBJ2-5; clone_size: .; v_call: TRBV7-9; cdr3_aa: ASSGGTGAQETQY
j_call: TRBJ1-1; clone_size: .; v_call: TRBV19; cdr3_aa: ASSIDRVNTEAF
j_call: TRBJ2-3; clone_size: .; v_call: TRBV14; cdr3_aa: ASSHLRTVTDTQY
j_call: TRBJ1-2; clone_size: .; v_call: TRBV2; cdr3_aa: ASRGQAYGYT
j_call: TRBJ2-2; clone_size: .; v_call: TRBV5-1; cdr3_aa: ASSIDGTGGGNTGELF
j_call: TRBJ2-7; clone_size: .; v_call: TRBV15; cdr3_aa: ATSLGQGSYEQY
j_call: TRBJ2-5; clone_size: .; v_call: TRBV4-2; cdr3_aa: ASSQPTSEIETQY
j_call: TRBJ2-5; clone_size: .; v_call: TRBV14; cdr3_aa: ASSQWEGEETQY
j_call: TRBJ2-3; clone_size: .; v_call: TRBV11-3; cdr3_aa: ASSTTGQGAQY
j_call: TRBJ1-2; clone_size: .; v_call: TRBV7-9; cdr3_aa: ASSEGLNGYT
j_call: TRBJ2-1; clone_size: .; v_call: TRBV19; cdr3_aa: ASSKTGARSSYNEQF
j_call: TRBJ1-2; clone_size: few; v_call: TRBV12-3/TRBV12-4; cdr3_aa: AGTGGSGGYT
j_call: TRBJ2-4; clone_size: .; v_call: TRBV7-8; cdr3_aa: ASSRVGLAGGWVAKNIQY
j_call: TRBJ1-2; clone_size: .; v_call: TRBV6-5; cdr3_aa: ASSYSGQGGYT
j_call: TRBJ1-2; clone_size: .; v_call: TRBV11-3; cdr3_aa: ASSSRQGRNYGYT
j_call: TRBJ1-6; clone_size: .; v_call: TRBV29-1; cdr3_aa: SVRTGRSSPLH
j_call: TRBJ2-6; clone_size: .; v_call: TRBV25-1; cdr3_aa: ASSAQGAGANVLT
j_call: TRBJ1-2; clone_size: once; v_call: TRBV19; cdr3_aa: ASSRQGDYGYT
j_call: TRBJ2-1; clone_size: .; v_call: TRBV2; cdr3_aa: ASSDGGRALDEQF
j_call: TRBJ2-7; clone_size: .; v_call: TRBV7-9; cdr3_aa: ASSLMEIGSSYEQY
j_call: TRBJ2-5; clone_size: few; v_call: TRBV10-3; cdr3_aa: AISEPKTSGSWETQY
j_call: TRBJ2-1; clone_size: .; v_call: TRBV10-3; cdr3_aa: AISGTSGRALNNEQF
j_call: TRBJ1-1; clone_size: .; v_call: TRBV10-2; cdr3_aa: ASSGVRATEAF
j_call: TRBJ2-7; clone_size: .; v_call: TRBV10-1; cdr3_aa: ASISITPSPGTGAYEQY
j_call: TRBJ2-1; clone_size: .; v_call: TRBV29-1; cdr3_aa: SVEEADLVDNEQF
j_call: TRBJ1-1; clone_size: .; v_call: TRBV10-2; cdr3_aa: ASSELRIRRTEAF